Listed here are 32 T cell receptor beta chains from one sample, sequenced in a study of cytomegalovirus exposure and HLA in healthy donors (dated by TCRdb to 2017 to 2019). Libraries were prepared through the immunoSEQ multiplex PCR assay. For the multiplex PCR, a mixture combining 60 forward primers for TCR Vbeta segments and 13 reverse primers for TCR Jbeta segments was used. TCRdb retrieved this table from immuneACCESS and kept in-frame rearrangements only. Not all clones are present; in checked studies, unresolved V genes account for under half, and no reason is known for the remainder. A total of 130,000 or so clones appear in this sample, about 79% of them only once. Of the sample, almost 3% is held by the ten largest clones. Sequencing used PBMCs. Source of these receptors: a woman younger than 35 in good health and CMV-seropositive.

By proportion, this clone is medium-sized. The rearrangement uses TRBV11-2 and TRBJ2-7; 12 bases map to TRBD2. Germline assignment: CDR1 SGHAT and CDR2 FQNNGV. This CDR3 comprises 16 residues. Trimming cost V 5 bases and J 4 bases; bases outside gene matches: 9. DNA for the CDR3: TGTGCCAGCAGCCTATATTCTAGCGGGGGGGGATACGAGCAGTACTTC. It translates to CASSLYSSGGGYEQYF.

The rearrangement links TRBV6-1 to TRBJ1-1, with 7 bases identical to TRBD1. V lost 6 bases, J lost 2 bases, and 9 bases stayed unmatched. The germline CDR1 and CDR2 sequences are MNHNS and SASEGT. The CDR3 loop spans 15 amino acids. The CDR3: CASSDPRDSNTEAFF. CDR3 sequence (DNA): TGTGCCAGCAGCGACCCCCGGGACAGTAACACTGAAGCTTTCTTT.

V is TRBV4-2 and J is TRBJ2-2; 8 bases fit TRBD2. The CDR3 totals 19 residues. Losses at the gene ends were 1 base for V and 4 bases for J; bases not matched to a gene: 14. Germline CDR1 reads LGHNA; CDR2 reads YNFKEQ. CDR3 residues: CASSQVPHGGAMTTGELFF. CDR3 DNA sequence: TGTGCCAGCAGCCAAGTGCCCCACGGGGGGGCGATGACCACCGGGGAGCTGTTTTTT.

The chain employs TRBV7-2 and TRBJ2-1; D possibly corresponds to TRBD2 (7 bases). The CDR3 is 17 amino acids. V lost 1 base to trimming and J lost 4 bases, with 17 bases between them. CDR1 is SGHTA and CDR2 is FQGNSA in the germline V gene. DNA for the CDR3: TGTGCCAGCAGCTTAGGTTCGCGCGGGGGCTTTTACAATGAGCAGTTCTTC. Translation gives CASSLGSRGGFYNEQFF. Full variable domain (remainder filled in from reference TRBV7-2 and TRBJ2-1): GAGVSQSPSNKVTEKGKDVELRCDPISGHTALYWYRQSLGQGLEFLIYFQGNSAPDKSGLPSDRFSAERTGGSVSTLTIQRTQQEDSAVYLCASSLGSRGGFYNEQFFGPGTRLTVL.

The V and J genes are TRBV7-6 and TRBJ2-7; tentatively, D is TRBD1 (5 bases). Looked up from germline, CDR1 is SGHVS and CDR2 is FNYEAQ. The V and J ends lost 5 bases and 6 bases respectively, with 17 bases between them. The CDR3 length is 14 residues. For the CDR3, the DNA is TGTGCCAGCAGCACCCCAGTGGGGCGCGGCGAGCAGTACTTC. Translated, it gives CASSTPVGRGEQYF.

This CDR3 is CASSLDRETQYF. CDR3 DNA: TGTGCCAGCAGCTTAGATCGAGAGACCCAGTACTTC. The chain combines TRBV11-2 with TRBJ2-5, with D unresolved. V was pared by 0 bases and J by 4 bases, with 3 bases between. The CDR3 is 12 residues long. Germline CDR1 reads SGHAT; CDR2 reads FQNNGV. Full variable domain (rest looked up from reference TRBV11-2 and TRBJ2-5): EAGVAQSPRYKIIEKRQSVAFWCNPISGHATLYWYQQILGQGPKLLIQFQNNGVVDDSQLPKDRFSAERLKGVDSTLKIQPAKLEDSAVYLCASSLDRETQYFGPGTRLLVL.

V usage is TRBV5-1 and J usage is TRBJ1-1, with D perhaps TRBD1 (5 bases). The CDR3 loop spans 14 amino acids. Germline values: CDR1 SGHRS, CDR2 YFSETQ. V was clipped by 0 bases and J by 9 bases, with 15 bases between them. CDR3 sequence (DNA): TGCGCCAGCAGCTTGGCGGGGGGGAACCTACAAGCTTTCTTT. Amino acid sequence: CASSLAGGNLQAFF.

J is TRBJ2-7 and V is TRBV9; 10 positions agree with TRBD1. The germline V gene encodes CDR1 SGDLS and CDR2 YYNGEE. The CDR3 spans 15 residues. After removal of 5 bases from V and 6 bases from J, the junction contained 11 bases not matched to a gene. The CDR3 spells CASSFSDRGLSEQYF. The CDR3 DNA reads TGTGCCAGCAGTTTTTCCGACAGGGGGCTGAGCGAGCAGTACTTC.

The chain carries TRBV5-4 and TRBJ2-7, with a possible D match to TRBD1 (6 bases). CDR3 length: 12 residues. Trimming shortened V by 3 bases and J by 4 bases, and 8 bases separated the two germline ends. From germline, CDR1 is SGHNT and CDR2 YYREEE (reference sequence). The CDR3 DNA sequence: TGTGCCAGCAGCTCGGACAGTTACGAGCAGTACTTC. It specifies CASSSDSYEQYF.

In the case of this clone: An end of the junction does not agree with germline; a read error may underlie this. The rearrangement uses TRBV18 and TRBJ2-7; TRBD1 aligns across 8 bases. Germline-derived CDR1 and CDR2 are KGHSH and LQKENI. CDR3 length: 14 residues. The CDR3 nucleotides are TGTGCCAGCTCACCAAGTAAAAACGGACAGGGACGATTCTTC. Its protein product is CASSPSKNGQGRFF.

This clone was detected a few times. The chain joins TRBV4-1 to TRBJ2-5; TRBD2 aligns across 11 bases. The V gene's germline CDR1 is MGHRA and CDR2 YSYEKL. This CDR3 is 15 amino acids long. V trimming: 5 bases; J trimming: 5 bases; junction bases outside the gene matches: 7. This CDR3 reads CASSALAGGDETQYF. In DNA, the CDR3 is TGCGCCAGCAGCGCGCTAGCGGGGGGCGATGAGACCCAGTACTTC.

The chain employs TRBV6-4 and TRBJ1-2; 7 bases line up with TRBD1. The germline CDR1 and CDR2 sequences are MRHNA and SNTAGT. The V gene end was trimmed by 6 bases and the J gene end by 4 bases; junction bases not matched to a gene: 8. The CDR3 is 14 residues long. Here the CDR3 DNA reads TGTGCCAGCAGACCTACAGGGGTCGGCTATGGCTACACCTTC. This codes for CASRPTGVGYGYTF.

The rearrangement uses TRBV2 and TRBJ2-1; 7 bases align to TRBD2. Germline lookup yields CDR1 SNHLY and CDR2 FYNNEI. The V and J ends lost 0 bases and 9 bases, in that order; junction bases with no gene match: 11. The CDR3 covers 16 residues. Here the CDR3 reads CASSEALWGGGGEQFF. The CDR3 DNA reads as TGTGCCAGCAGTGAAGCGCTTTGGGGGGGTGGAGGTGAGCAGTTCTTC.

V gene TRBV9 combines with J gene TRBJ2-7; 9 nucleotides agree with TRBD1. The V and J ends lost 4 bases and 3 bases, in that order; junction bases with no gene match: 5. This CDR3 has 14 amino acids. Germline assignment: CDR1 SGDLS and CDR2 YYNGEE. CDR3 DNA: TGTGCCAGCAGCCCCGGGACAGGGAACTACGAGCAGTACTTC. Amino acid sequence: CASSPGTGNYEQYF.

This chain connects TRBV30 to TRBJ2-4, with 9 bases that match TRBD2. Germline-derived CDR1 and CDR2 are GTSNPN and SVGIG (reference sequence). J lost 3 bases, V lost 2 bases, and 8 bases had no gene match. This CDR3 spans 16 amino acids. CDR3 sequence (DNA): TGTGCCTGGAGTAGCGGGGGGCTCGGGGGCAAAAACATTCAGTACTTC. It translates to CAWSSGGLGGKNIQYF.

The rearrangement links TRBV5-1 to TRBJ2-3; D remains ambiguous. Germline-derived CDR1 and CDR2 are SGHRS and YFSETQ. V was shortened by 3 bases and J by 1 base, with 3 bases between the two germline ends. The CDR3 covers 12 residues. CDR3 protein: CASSSGTDTQYF. CDR3 bases: TGCGCCAGCAGCTCCGGCACAGATACGCAGTATTTT.

The gene calls are TRBV7-7 and TRBJ2-2; 7 bases align to TRBD1. Germline CDR1 reads SSHAT; CDR2 reads FNYEAQ (reference sequence). V trimming: 4 bases; J trimming: 3 bases; junction bases outside the gene matches: 8. The CDR3 is made up of 16 amino acids. The CDR3 protein is CASSCKRQGDTGELFF. CDR3 nucleotide sequence: TGTGCCAGCAGCTGTAAACGACAGGGTGACACCGGGGAGCTGTTTTTT.

This chain connects TRBV7-6 to TRBJ2-7, with TRBD1 identical over 11 bases. CDR1 and CDR2 from the germline V gene are SGHVS and FNYEAQ. The V segment lost 5 bases and the J segment 4 bases; nucleotides outside the gene matches: 7. The CDR3 is 15 amino acids. The CDR3 sequence: CASSQGQGALYEQYF. DNA of the CDR3: TGTGCCAGCAGCCAAGGACAGGGGGCACTATACGAGCAGTACTTC.

This chain joins TRBV11-2 and TRBJ1-3; D remains ambiguous. Germline V gives CDR1 SGHAT, CDR2 FQNNGV. The length of the CDR3 is 11 residues. Trimming cost V 7 bases and J 4 bases, with 5 bases left between them. The CDR3 region has the DNA TGTGCCAGCACAACAGGAAACACCATATATTTT. The encoded protein is CASTTGNTIYF.

The rearrangement links TRBV7-3 to TRBJ1-1; the match to TRBD1 covers 7 bases. The CDR3 extends over 14 amino acids. CDR1 and CDR2 from the germline V gene are SGHTA and FQGTGA. Trimming cost V 5 bases and J 1 base; bases outside gene matches: 4. CDR3 loop: CASSDRQGNTEAFF. In DNA, the CDR3 is TGTGCCAGCAGCGATAGACAGGGGAACACTGAAGCTTTCTTT.

The chain couples TRBV7-2 to TRBJ1-6, with TRBD1 identical over 7 bases. The CDR3 runs to 15 residues. The V segment lost 5 bases and the J segment 9 bases; nucleotides outside the gene matches: 10. CDR1 is SGHTA and CDR2 is FQGNSA in the germline V gene. CDR3 residues: CASSARQGYSSPLHF. The CDR3 DNA reads TGTGCCAGCAGCGCACGACAGGGTTACAGTTCACCCCTCCACTTT.

The chain employs TRBV5-4 and TRBJ1-5, with D possibly TRBD1 on 6 matching bases. Trimming removed 1 base from V and 0 bases from J, with 8 bases in between. The CDR3 has 15 amino acids. Germline CDR1 reads SGHNT; CDR2 reads YYREEE (reference sequence). The CDR3 loop reads CASSLNRDSNQPQHF. The CDR3 DNA reads TGTGCCAGCAGCTTGAACAGGGATAGCAATCAGCCCCAGCATTTT.

The chain links TRBV7-8 to TRBJ1-5; TRBD1 agrees at 7 bases. The CDR3 is made up of 13 amino acids. With 9 bases clipped from V and 7 bases from J, the junction kept 9 bases outside the gene matches. Germline V CDR1 and CDR2: SGHVS, FQNEAQ. CDR3 sequence (DNA): TGTGCCAGTACGACAGGGCCCCGGCAGCCCCAGCATTTT. Amino acids: CASTTGPRQPQHF.

This clone was detected a few times. The junction differs from germline at one of its ends, possibly a read error. This chain links TRBV7-9 with TRBJ2-1; 8 bases are shared with TRBD2. The CDR3 has 15 amino acids. Germline V gene lookup returns CDR1 SEHNR and CDR2 FQNEAQ (reference sequence). The CDR3 loop reads CSSTTGGGSYNEQFF. The CDR3 nucleotides are TGTTCCAGCACCACGGGGGGGGGCTCCTACAATGAGCAGTTCTTC.

V gene TRBV15 combines with J gene TRBJ2-3, with unresolved D. V dropped 0 bases and J dropped 6 bases, with 7 bases sitting between them. Looked up from germline, CDR1 is LNHNV and CDR2 is YYDKDF (reference sequence). This CDR3 is built from 13 residues. The CDR3 nucleotides read TGTGCCACCAGCAGAGAGTATCTGGATACGCAGTATTTT. Its translation: CATSREYLDTQYF.

This rearrangement joins TRBV18 to TRBJ2-5; 11 bases fit TRBD1. This CDR3 has 17 amino acids. The V and J ends lost 3 bases and 4 bases, in that order; junction bases with no gene match: 10. Germline V gene data show CDR1 as KGHSH and CDR2 as LQKENI. CDR3: CASSPDRGRGFGETQYF. DNA of the CDR3: TGTGCCAGCTCACCGGACAGGGGGCGCGGTTTCGGAGAGACCCAGTACTTC.

The chain couples TRBV25-1 to TRBJ1-1, with TRBD1 as a possible D gene (6 bases). The CDR3 runs to 15 residues. CDR1 is MGHDK, CDR2 SYGVNS, per germline. The V gene lost 5 bases and the J gene lost 1 base, with 14 bases spanning the gap. CDR3 sequence: CASSTQGLGNTEAFF. The DNA of the CDR3 is TGTGCCAGCAGTACACAGGGCCTAGGGAACACTGAAGCTTTCTTT.

This chain connects TRBV5-1 to TRBJ2-3; D is perhaps TRBD1 (6 bases). Looked up from germline, CDR1 is SGHRS and CDR2 is YFSETQ. The CDR3 is 14 residues long. Trimming removed 4 bases at V and 2 bases at J, with 11 bases between. The CDR3 region has the DNA TGCGCCAGCAGCGTCCGACAGGCCACAGATACGCAGTATTTT. Translated, it gives CASSVRQATDTQYF.

The chain carries TRBV19 and TRBJ1-4; the match to TRBD1 covers 10 bases. This CDR3 is 14 amino acids long. J gave up 8 bases and V 6 bases, and 6 bases lay outside the gene matches. Germline V lookup: CDR1 LNHDA, CDR2 SQIVND (reference sequence). CDR3 protein: CASSPTGGGEKLFF. For the CDR3, the DNA is TGTGCCAGTAGCCCGACAGGGGGCGGAGAAAAACTGTTTTTT. The whole variable domain, filled in from reference TRBV19 and TRBJ1-4, reads DGGITQSPKYLFRKEGQNVTLSCEQNLNHDAMYWYRQDPGQGLRLIYYSQIVNDFQKGDIAEGYSVSREKKESFPLTVTSAQKNPTAFYLCASSPTGGGEKLFFGSGTQLSVL.

The V gene is TRBV6-6, the J gene TRBJ1-1; the D gene is possibly TRBD1 (5 bases). This CDR3 is 13 amino acids long. Germline V gene sequence: CDR1 MNHNY, CDR2 SVGAGI (reference sequence). Between the trimmed V and J ends, which lost 0 bases and 4 bases, there was a span of 6 bases. The CDR3 region is CASSYSGGTEAFF. CDR3 DNA sequence: TGTGCCAGCAGTTACTCGGGGGGCACTGAAGCTTTCTTT.

V is TRBV30 and J is TRBJ1-5; TRBD1 might be the D (6 bases). V lost 2 bases and J 5 bases, leaving 10 bases between the germline ends. Germline CDR1 reads GTSNPN; CDR2 reads SVGIG (reference sequence). There are 13 residues in the CDR3. The CDR3, as DNA: TGTGCCTGGAGTTTCCACAGGGATCAGCCCCAGCATTTT. Its translation is CAWSFHRDQPQHF. Together with reference TRBV30 and TRBJ1-5, the CDR3 gives the full variable domain: SQTIHQWPATLVQPVGSPLSLECTVEGTSNPNLYWYRQAAGRGLQLLFYSVGIGQISSEVPQNLSASRPQDRQFILSSKKLLLSDSGFYLCAWSFHRDQPQHFGDGTRLSIL.

This clone was recorded only once. This rearrangement joins TRBV5-1 to TRBJ1-4; tentatively, D is TRBD1 (6 bases). The germline CDR1 and CDR2 sequences are SGHRS and YFSETQ. The CDR3 runs 15 residues. Between the trimmed V and J ends, which lost 4 bases and 5 bases, there was a span of 15 bases. The CDR3 bases are TGCGCCAGCAGCCCCCCGCTACAGGGAAATGAAAAACTGTTTTTT. Residues: CASSPPLQGNEKLFF.